The clone carrying this T cell receptor (beta chain) occurred a few times. Antigen: not known. V was clipped by 2 bases and J by 3 bases; unmatched bases: 2. The germline gives CDR1 MNHNY, CDR2 SVGAGI (reference sequence). CDR3 length equals 15 residues. This sample is part of a study of T cells in Graves' hyperthyroidism and ophthalmopathy. Study results and caveats: Ophthalmopathy was identified by the model a median about 6 months ahead of onset.

RNA transcripts yielded amplified TCR beta CDR3 regions. In the first-round RT-PCR of the TCR CDR3, the HTBI primer set was used. TCRdb reanalysed the multiplex PCR reads using MiXCR and keeps one entry per CDR3 protein. Of approximately 700,000 distinct CDR3 sequences detected, roughly 17% appear once; the ten largest clones hold under 8.5%. V and J are TRBV6-6 and TRBJ2-4; TRBD1 agrees at 9 bases. This sequence was found in a man between 18 and 35 years old with Graves' hyperthyroidism. Sequenced sample: blood. CDR3 residues: CASSYGQGFKNIQYF. For the CDR3, the DNA is TGTGCCAGCAGTTACGGACAGGGGTTCAAAAACATTCAGTACTTC.